This T cell receptor beta chain was documented in a study of blood T cell repertoires in COVID-19. In the original workflow: Amplified reference gene primers provided the basis for estimating nucleated cell counts. Measured with immunoSEQ multiplex PCR; TCRdb has only the in-frame clones, and not every one. V, J and clone size are those of that table, while D and trimming were read from the DNA. Of roughly 97,000 clones listed, just over 90% were seen once; the top ten hold approximately 1.5%. The sequenced sample was peripheral blood. This clonotype was obtained from a man aged 55 to 70 with acute or convalescent COVID-19.

Written as DNA, the CDR3 is TGTGCCAGCAGCCTCGACGGGACTAGGGAAAACGAGCAGTACTTC. It is translated as CASSLDGTRENEQYF. The chain recombines TRBV7-2 with TRBJ2-7, with 8 bases lining up with TRBD2. With V trimmed by 5 bases and J by 5 bases, 11 bases remained unmatched. The CDR3 totals 15 residues. Per germline, CDR1 SGHTA and CDR2 FQGNSA.